What follows is one T cell receptor (beta chain) and its context. Its antigen remains unidentified. The data derive from a study of cytomegalovirus exposure and HLA in healthy donors. Whole-study context: One earlier analysis, a look at around 170 million T cells, found about 110 million unique TCR beta sequences. Across under 450 genotyped donors, 81% landed in the Caucasian-associated ancestry cluster.

V was clipped by 2 bases and J by 3 bases, with 7 bases between them. This CDR3 comprises 12 residues. Germline V gene lookup returns CDR1 GTSNPN and CDR2 SVGIG (reference sequence). PCR employed 60 Vbeta and 13 Jbeta primers. The protocol was immunoSEQ multiplex PCR, while the TCRdb copy is restricted to in-frame clones and leaves out a portion. The sample is made up of about 65,000 clones, and the top ten hold more than 15% of it. Notes on the study in general: The study labeled 180 or so TCR beta chains cytomegalovirus-associated.

The sequenced sample consisted of PBMCs. The receptor was derived from a boy between 5 and 17 years old in good health and CMV-seronegative. V is TRBV30 and J is TRBJ1-1; tentatively, D is TRBD1 (5 bases). Here the CDR3 reads CAWSPQDTEAFF. The CDR3 DNA reads TGTGCCTGGAGTCCACAGGACACTGAAGCTTTCTTT.